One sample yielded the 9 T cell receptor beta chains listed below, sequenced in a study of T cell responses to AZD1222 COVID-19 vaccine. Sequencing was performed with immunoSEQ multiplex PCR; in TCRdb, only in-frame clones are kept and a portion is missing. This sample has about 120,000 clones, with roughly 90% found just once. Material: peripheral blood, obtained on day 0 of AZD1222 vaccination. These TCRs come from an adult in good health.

This chain's CDR3 is CASSVGDLPLNTGELFF. In nucleotides, the CDR3 is TGTGCCAGCAGTGTTGGGGACTTACCCTTGAACACCGGGGAGCTGTTTTTT. The chain combines TRBV6-2 or TRBV6-3 with TRBJ2-2, with D perhaps TRBD2 (6 bases). This CDR3 contains 17 residues. Germline V gene lookup returns CDR1 MNHEY and CDR2 SVGEGT. The V and J ends lost 5 bases and 1 base respectively, with 17 bases between them.

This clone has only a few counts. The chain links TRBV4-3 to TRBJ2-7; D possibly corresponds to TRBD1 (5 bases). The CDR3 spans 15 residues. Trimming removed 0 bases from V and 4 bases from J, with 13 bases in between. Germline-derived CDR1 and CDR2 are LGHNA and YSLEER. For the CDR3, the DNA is TGCGCCAGCAGCCAAGACAGGGTGGGTGCGTACGAGCAGTACTTC. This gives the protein CASSQDRVGAYEQYF.

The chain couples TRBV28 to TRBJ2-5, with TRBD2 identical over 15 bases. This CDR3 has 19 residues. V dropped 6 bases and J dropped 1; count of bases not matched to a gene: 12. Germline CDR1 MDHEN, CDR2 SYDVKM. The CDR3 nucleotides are TGTGCCAGCAGCGCCATCCGGGGACTAGCGGGGGGCATCCAAGAGACCCAGTACTTC. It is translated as CASSAIRGLAGGIQETQYF.

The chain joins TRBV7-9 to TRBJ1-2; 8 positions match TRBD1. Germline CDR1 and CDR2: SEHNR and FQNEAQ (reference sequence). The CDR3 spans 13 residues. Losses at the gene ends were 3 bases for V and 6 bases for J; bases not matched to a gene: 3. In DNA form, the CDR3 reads TGTGCCAGCAGCTTGGGCAGGGGGCATGGCTACACCTTC. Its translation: CASSLGRGHGYTF.

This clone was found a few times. The chain's CDR3 is CASRTERGQGSYQPQHF. For the CDR3, the DNA is TGTGCCAGCAGGACCGAGAGGGGACAGGGTAGTTATCAGCCCCAGCATTTT. J is TRBJ1-5 and V is TRBV2; 9 bases are a match to TRBD1. The junction had 14 bases not matched to a gene; V was cut back by 6 bases and J by 5 bases. In germline, CDR1 is SNHLY, CDR2 FYNNEI. There are 17 residues in the CDR3. The whole variable domain, remainder taken from reference TRBV2 and TRBJ1-5, is EPEVTQTPSHQVTQMGQEVILRCVPISNHLYFYWYRQILGQKVEFLVSFYNNEISEKSEIFDDQFSVERPDGSNFTLKIRSTKLEDSAMYFCASRTERGQGSYQPQHFGDGTRLSIL.

CDR3 protein: CASSERPARGNQPQHF. The DNA for the CDR3 is TGTGCCAGCAGTGAACGCCCAGCTAGGGGCAATCAGCCCCAGCATTTT. The chain employs TRBV2 and TRBJ1-5; D uncertain. Germline CDR1 is SNHLY and CDR2 is FYNNEI. CDR3 length equals 16 residues. Deletions cut 2 bases from V and 2 bases from J, with 13 bases between. Full variable domain (rest looked up from reference TRBV2 and TRBJ1-5): EPEVTQTPSHQVTQMGQEVILRCVPISNHLYFYWYRQILGQKVEFLVSFYNNEISEKSEIFDDQFSVERPDGSNFTLKIRSTKLEDSAMYFCASSERPARGNQPQHFGDGTRLSIL.

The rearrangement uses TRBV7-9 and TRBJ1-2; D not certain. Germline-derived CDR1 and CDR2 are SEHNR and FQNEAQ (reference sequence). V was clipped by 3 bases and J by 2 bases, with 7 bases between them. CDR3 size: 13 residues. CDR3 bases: TGTGCCAGCAGCTTCAGGCAGAACTATGGCTACACCTTC. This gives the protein CASSFRQNYGYTF.

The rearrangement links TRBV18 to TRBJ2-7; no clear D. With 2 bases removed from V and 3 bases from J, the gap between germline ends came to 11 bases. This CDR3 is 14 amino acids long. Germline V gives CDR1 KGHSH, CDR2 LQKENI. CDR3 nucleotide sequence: TGTGCCAGCTCACCAATCGGCGAACGCTACGAGCAGTACTTC. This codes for CASSPIGERYEQYF.

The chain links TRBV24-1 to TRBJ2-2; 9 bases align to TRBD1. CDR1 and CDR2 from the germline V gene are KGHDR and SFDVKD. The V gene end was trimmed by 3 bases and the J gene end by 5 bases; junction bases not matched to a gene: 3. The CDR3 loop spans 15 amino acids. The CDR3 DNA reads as TGTGCCACCAGTGATCCCGGGACAGGGACCGGGGAGCTGTTTTTT. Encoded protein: CATSDPGTGTGELFF.